A selection of T cell receptor beta chains follows, all from one sample in a study of radiation and T cells in renal cell carcinoma. TCRdb's copy holds only in-frame clones and misses some; the assay was immunoSEQ multiplex PCR. The sample has roughly 45,000 clones, roughly four fifths seen once; the top ten hold 27%. The sequences come from blood, collected from a patient whose treatment included radiotherapy and nephrectomy. These receptor sequences come from a woman aged 70-85 years with renal cell carcinoma. Each CDR3 is given with its conserved first and last residue. D genes are given only for firm matches. Not every row has a clone size; where given, it reads once, few, many or a size class.

D gene,V gene,clone size,J gene,CDR3 protein,CDR3 DNA
-,TRBV15,-,TRBJ1-1,CATSRDTNTEAFF,TGTGCCACCAGCAGAGACACGAACACTGAAGCTTTCTTT
-,TRBV5-4,-,TRBJ1-5,CASSEGFGNNQPQHF,TGTGCCAGCAGCGAGGGATTTGGAAACAATCAGCCCCAGCATTTT
TRBD2,TRBV7-6,few,TRBJ2-5,CASSLGTSEQETQYF,TGTGCCAGCAGCTTAGGGACTAGCGAGCAAGAGACCCAGTACTTC
-,TRBV4-2,-,TRBJ2-1,CASSQESGGFFNEQFF,TGTGCCAGCAGCCAAGAAAGTGGGGGGTTTTTCAATGAGCAGTTCTTC
TRBD2,TRBV7-2,-,TRBJ2-7,CASSLTGSGSYEQYF,TGTGCCAGCAGCTTAACGGGTAGCGGGAGCTACGAGCAGTACTTC
TRBD1,TRBV25-1,-,TRBJ1-5,CASSPQGLSQPQHF,TGTGCCAGCAGTCCACAGGGGTTAAGTCAGCCCCAGCATTTT
-,TRBV18,-,TRBJ2-1,CASSPQAGYYNEQFF,TGTGCCAGCTCACCGCAAGCGGGCTACTACAATGAGCAGTTCTTC
TRBD2,TRBV5-5,-,TRBJ2-1,CASSFGGASSGIYEQFF,TGTGCCAGCAGCTTCGGAGGGGCGTCTAGCGGGATATATGAGCAGTTCTTC
-,TRBV5-1,few,TRBJ2-7,CASSLGGMLDEQYF,TGCGCCAGCAGCTTAGGAGGCATGTTGGACGAGCAGTACTTC
-,TRBV7-9,once,TRBJ2-5,CASSSRETQYF,TGTGCCAGCAGCTCCCGGGAGACCCAGTACTTC
TRBD1,TRBV6-1,-,TRBJ1-3,CASSAGTGGRNTIYF,TGTGCCAGCAGTGCCGGGACAGGGGGAAGAAACACCATATATTTT
-,TRBV11-2,-,TRBJ1-1,CASSLEADTEAFF,TGTGCCAGCAGCTTAGAGGCCGACACTGAAGCTTTCTTT
TRBD2,TRBV5-1,-,TRBJ2-1,CASSRDPSGRNYNEQFF,TGCGCCAGCAGCAGGGATCCTAGCGGGAGGAATTACAATGAGCAGTTCTTC
TRBD1,TRBV6-5,-,TRBJ2-7,CASSRGQGSEQYF,TGTGCCAGCAGTCGTGGACAGGGGAGCGAGCAGTACTTC
-,TRBV5-1,once,TRBJ1-2,CASSLGQNYGYTF,TGCGCCAGCAGCTTGGGACAGAACTATGGCTACACCTTC
TRBD2,TRBV5-4,-,TRBJ2-7,CASSFGLAGTYEQYF,TGTGCCAGCAGCTTTGGCCTAGCGGGAACCTACGAGCAGTACTTC
TRBD2,TRBV5-4,few,TRBJ2-5,CASSLFLAGGGETQYF,TGTGCCAGCAGCTTATTCCTAGCGGGAGGGGGGGAGACCCAGTACTTC
TRBD1,TRBV27,-,TRBJ1-1,CASRGQGEGYTEAFF,TGTGCCAGCAGGGGACAGGGGGAAGGGTACACTGAAGCTTTCTTT
-,TRBV5-4,few,TRBJ1-5,CASSLDSNQPQHF,TGTGCCAGCAGCTTGGATAGCAATCAGCCCCAGCATTTT
TRBD1,TRBV6-1,few,TRBJ1-5,CASEETGLSNQPQHF,TGTGCCAGCGAGGAGACAGGGCTGAGCAATCAGCCCCAGCATTTT
TRBD2,TRBV6-1,-,TRBJ2-3,CASSETSGVTDTQYF,TGTGCCAGCAGTGAGACTAGCGGGGTCACAGATACGCAGTATTTT
-,TRBV19,-,TRBJ2-3,CASSKGTTSTGTDTQYF,TGTGCCAGTAGTAAAGGGACAACTAGTACGGGCACAGATACGCAGTATTTT
-,TRBV6-5,-,TRBJ2-5,CASSYQTDQETQYF,TGTGCCAGCAGTTACCAGACAGACCAAGAGACCCAGTACTTC
TRBD1,TRBV6-1,-,TRBJ1-3,CAARRDSSGNTIYF,TGTGCCGCCCGCCGGGACAGCTCTGGAAACACCATATATTTT
TRBD1,TRBV6-1,-,TRBJ2-7,CASSQSGQGLEQYF,TGTGCCAGCAGTCAATCGGGACAGGGGCTCGAGCAGTACTTC
-,TRBV6-5,-,TRBJ2-5,CASSYSLQETQYF,TGTGCCAGCAGTTACTCCCTCCAAGAGACCCAGTACTTC
TRBD2,TRBV27,-,TRBJ2-1,CASSTQGLAGGYEQFF,TGTGCCAGCAGCACTCAGGGACTAGCGGGAGGTTATGAGCAGTTCTTC
TRBD1,TRBV9,-,TRBJ1-6,CASSAGQGTGNSPLHF,TGTGCCAGCAGCGCGGGACAGGGAACGGGAAATTCACCCCTCCACTTT
-,TRBV6-5,few,TRBJ1-1,CASSYSRRATEAFF,TGTGCCAGCAGTTACTCGAGGAGAGCCACTGAAGCTTTCTTT
-,TRBV10-3,-,TRBJ1-5,CAISEGQPGNQPQHF,TGTGCCATCAGTGAGGGCCAGCCCGGGAATCAGCCCCAGCATTTT
-,TRBV7-2,-,TRBJ2-5,CASSPGVAVQETQYF,TGTGCCAGCAGCCCAGGGGTAGCGGTTCAAGAGACCCAGTACTTC